These 8 T cell receptor beta chains were all obtained from the same sample, sequenced in a study of memory CD8 T cells in hepatitis C reinfection. The repertoire was sequenced with immunoSEQ multiplex PCR; TCRdb's copy has only in-frame clones and lacks some. The profile covers approximately 6,300 clones, with approximately 92% appearing a single time and roughly 22% taken by the ten largest. Time point noted: pre-reinfection, 55 to 20 weeks before reinfection detection. No in vitro expansion preceded TCR sequencing of the sorted cells. The sample comprised naive CD8+ T cells sorted from blood. These receptors all stem from a man aged 50 to 59 with hepatitis C virus infection.

In its sample, this clone ranks as large. The gene calls are TRBV29-1 and TRBJ1-1; 9 positions match TRBD1. Germline values: CDR1 SQVTM, CDR2 ANQGSEA. CDR3 length: 12 residues. J gave up 8 bases and V 6 bases, and 7 bases lay outside the gene matches. DNA of the CDR3: TGCAGCGTCCAGAAGGGACAGGGAGAAGCTTTCTTT. This gives the protein CSVQKGQGEAFF.

The chain carries TRBV7-6 and TRBJ2-1, with a weak D call TRBD1 (7 bases). Germline V gene sequence: CDR1 SGHVS, CDR2 FNYEAQ. Trimming cost V 5 bases and J 8 bases, with 19 bases left between them. CDR3 length: 15 amino acids. CDR3: CASSPSGGRGDEQFF. CDR3 sequence (DNA): TGTGCCAGCAGCCCTTCAGGGGGGCGAGGAGATGAGCAGTTCTTC.

The chain recombines TRBV19 with TRBJ2-7; unclear D gene. CDR1 is LNHDA and CDR2 is SQIVND in the germline V gene (reference sequence). V dropped 3 bases and J dropped 0 bases, with 9 bases sitting between them. This CDR3 is built from 14 residues. The CDR3 spells CASSIRGDSYEQYF. The CDR3 DNA follows: TGTGCCAGTAGTATTCGCGGAGACTCCTACGAGCAGTACTTC.

The chain joins TRBV11-2 to TRBJ2-7; D might be TRBD2 (6 bases). The V and J ends lost 2 bases and 0 bases respectively, with 11 bases between them. The CDR3 length is 15 residues. CDR1 and CDR2 from the germline V gene are SGHAT and FQNNGV. As DNA, the CDR3 is TGTGCCAGCAGCTTAACTAGCAGCCTCTCCTACGAGCAGTACTTC. This codes for CASSLTSSLSYEQYF.

A few counts support this clone. The chain is built from TRBV21-1 and TRBJ2-7; the D call TRBD2 from the table was never checked on the DNA. TRBV21-1 is flagged as a pseudogene. The CDR3 covers 15 residues. The CDR3 coding sequence is TGTGCCAGCAGCAACGCCGGGACTAGTCCTTACGAGCAGTACTTC. This sequence encodes CASSNAGTSPYEQYF.

The rearrangement links TRBV6-1 to TRBJ2-5; the D is unclear. The J call may be incorrect, as the DNA end agrees better with TRBJ2-7. Germline lookup yields CDR1 MNHNS and CDR2 SASEGT. The CDR3 consists of 13 residues. The CDR3 DNA reads as TGTGCCAGCAGAGTGGCGGTTACCTACGAGCAGTACTTC. Its protein is CASRVAVTYEQYF.

A single count supports this clone. The genes are TRBV11-2 and TRBJ2-1; 9 nucleotides line up with TRBD2. This CDR3 is built from 16 residues. With V trimmed by 8 bases and J by 1 base, 9 bases remained unmatched. CDR1 SGHAT and CDR2 FQNNGV come from the germline V gene. For the CDR3, the DNA is TGTGCCAGCGACAGTCCTAGCGGGATATCCTACAATGAGCAGTTCTTC. Translation gives CASDSPSGISYNEQFF.

The chain links TRBV12-2 to TRBJ2-4; the DNA was not compared with TRBD2, the D call given in the table. TRBV12-2 is recorded as a pseudogene. This CDR3 comprises 11 residues. The CDR3 reads CASRLVCGLSF. The CDR3 bases are TGTGCAAGTCGCTTAGTGTGCGGACTGTCCTTC.